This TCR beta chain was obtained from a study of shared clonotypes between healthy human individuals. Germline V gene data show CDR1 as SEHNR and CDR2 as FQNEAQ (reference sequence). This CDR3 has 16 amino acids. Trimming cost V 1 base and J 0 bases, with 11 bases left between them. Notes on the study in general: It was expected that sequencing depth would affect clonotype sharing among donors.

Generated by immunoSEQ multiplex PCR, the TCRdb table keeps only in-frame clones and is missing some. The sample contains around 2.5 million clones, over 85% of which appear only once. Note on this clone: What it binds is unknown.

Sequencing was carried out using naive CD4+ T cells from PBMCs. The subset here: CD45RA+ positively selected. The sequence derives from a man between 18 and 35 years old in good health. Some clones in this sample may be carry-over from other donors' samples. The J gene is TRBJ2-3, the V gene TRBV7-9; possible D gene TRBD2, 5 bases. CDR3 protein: CASSLVSGLSTDTQYF. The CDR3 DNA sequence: TGTGCCAGCAGCTTAGTGAGCGGCCTAAGCACAGATACGCAGTATTTT.